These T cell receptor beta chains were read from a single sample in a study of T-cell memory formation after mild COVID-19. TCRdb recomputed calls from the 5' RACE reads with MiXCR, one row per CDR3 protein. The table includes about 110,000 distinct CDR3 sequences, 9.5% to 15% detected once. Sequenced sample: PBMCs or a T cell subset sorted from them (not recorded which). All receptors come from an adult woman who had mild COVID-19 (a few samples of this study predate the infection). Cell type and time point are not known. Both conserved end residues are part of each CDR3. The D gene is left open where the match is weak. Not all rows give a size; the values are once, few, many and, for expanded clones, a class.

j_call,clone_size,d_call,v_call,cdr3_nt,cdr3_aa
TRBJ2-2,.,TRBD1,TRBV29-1,TGCAGCGTTGATGAAGTGCAGGGGGCGGCCGGGGAGCTGTTTTTT,CSVDEVQGAAGELFF
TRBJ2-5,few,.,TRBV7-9,TGTGCCAGCAGTTACGGGAACAGGCCTTTAGAAGAGACCCAGTACTTC,CASSYGNRPLEETQYF
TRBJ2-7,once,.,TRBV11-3,TGTGCCAGCAGCCAGAGACAGGAGGGTCTGGACGAGCAGTACTTC,CASSQRQEGLDEQYF
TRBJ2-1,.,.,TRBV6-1,TGTGCCAGCCAGTCGGGGGACCTGGGGTACAATGAGCAGTTCTTC,CASQSGDLGYNEQFF
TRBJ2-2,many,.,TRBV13,TGTGCCAGCAGCTCCCGGGCAGATAACACCGGGGAGCTGTTTTTT,CASSSRADNTGELFF
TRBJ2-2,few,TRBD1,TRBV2,TGTGCCAGCAGTGCGCGGGGACAGGGAGTTATGACCGGGGAGCTGTTTTTT,CASSARGQGVMTGELFF
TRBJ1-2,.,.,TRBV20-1,TGCAGTGCTAGAGACCCCTATGGCTACACCTTC,CSARDPYGYTF
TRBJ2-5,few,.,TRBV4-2,TGTGCCAGCAGCTCCTCCCCGGCGACCCAAGAGACCCAGTACTTC,CASSSSPATQETQYF
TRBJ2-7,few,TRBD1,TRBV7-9,TGTGCCAGCAGCTTAGTTCTGTTGGAGGGACAGGGACTTTACGAGCAGTACTTC,CASSLVLLEGQGLYEQYF
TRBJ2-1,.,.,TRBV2,TGTGCCAGCAGTGAACCCTCGGGGGATGAGCAGTTCTTC,CASSEPSGDEQFF
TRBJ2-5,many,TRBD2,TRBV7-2,TGTGCCAGCAGCTCTAGCGGGAATGGAGAGACCCAGTACTTC,CASSSSGNGETQYF
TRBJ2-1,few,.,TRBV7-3,TGTGCCAGCAGCTTATTGGGGAGCAGGTTACATGAGCAGTTCTTC,CASSLLGSRLHEQFF
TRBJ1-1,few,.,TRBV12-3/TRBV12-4,TGTGCCAGCAGGGCCTGGGCCGCGGGCACTGAAGCTTTCTTT,CASRAWAAGTEAFF
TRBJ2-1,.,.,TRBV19,TGTGCCAGTAGTGTGGGGATATCGGGTGGAAATGAGCAGTTCTTC,CASSVGISGGNEQFF
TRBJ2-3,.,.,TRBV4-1,TGCGCCAGCAGCCCGGACATGGGGCAAACAGATACGCAGTATTTT,CASSPDMGQTDTQYF
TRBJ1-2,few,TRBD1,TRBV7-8,TGTGCCAGCAGCCAGATATTCCCAGGGGGCTCGGATGGCTACACCTTC,CASSQIFPGGSDGYTF
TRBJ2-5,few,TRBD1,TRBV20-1,TGCAGTGCTAGCCCGGGACAGGGATTCCAAGAGACCCAGTACTTC,CSASPGQGFQETQYF
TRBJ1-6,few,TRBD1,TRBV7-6,TGTGCCAGCAGCCAACAACCTCCCGGGACAGGTTATAATTCACCCCTCCACTTT,CASSQQPPGTGYNSPLHF
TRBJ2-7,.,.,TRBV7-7,TGTGCTAGCAGCTCCGGGCCCGGGAGCTCCTACGAGCAGTACTTC,CASSSGPGSSYEQYF
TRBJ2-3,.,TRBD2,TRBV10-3,TGTGCCATCAGCCGGGGGGGGACAGATACGCAGTATTTT,CAISRGGTDTQYF
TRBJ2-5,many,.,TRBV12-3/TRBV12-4,TGTGCCAGCAGTCCTTTCGACAGGTGGCAAGAGACCCAGTACTTC,CASSPFDRWQETQYF
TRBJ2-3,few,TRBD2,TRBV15,TGTGCCACCAGCCAACCTAGCGGGGGTACAGATACGCAGTATTTT,CATSQPSGGTDTQYF
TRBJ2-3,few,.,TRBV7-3,TGTGCCAGCAGCTTACTCCAGGGCACAGATACGCAGTATTTT,CASSLLQGTDTQYF
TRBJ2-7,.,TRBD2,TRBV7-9,TGTGCCAGCAAAACTAGCGGGAGCTCCTACGAGCAGTACTTC,CASKTSGSSYEQYF
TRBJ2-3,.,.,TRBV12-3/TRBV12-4,TGTGCCAGCAGTTTCGGTCCGGGGACAGATACGCAGTATTTT,CASSFGPGTDTQYF
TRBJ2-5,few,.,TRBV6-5,TGTGCCAGTGGACTGGTAGGGGTACAAGAGACCCAGTACTTC,CASGLVGVQETQYF
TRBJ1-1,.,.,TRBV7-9,TGTGCCAGCCGATCTTTGGACACTGAAGCTTTCTTT,CASRSLDTEAFF
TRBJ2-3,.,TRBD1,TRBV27,TGTGCCAGCAGTTCTGACAGGGCGCGTGGTACGCAGTATTTT,CASSSDRARGTQYF
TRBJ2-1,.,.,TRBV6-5,TGTGCCAGCAGGGGAGGTTACAATGAGCAGTTCTTC,CASRGGYNEQFF
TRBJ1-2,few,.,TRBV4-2,TGTGCCAGCAGCCAAGGTGGGGGGGTAGAAGGCTACACCTTC,CASSQGGGVEGYTF
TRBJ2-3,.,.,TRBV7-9,TGTGCCAGCAGCCAAGCCGTGGTGGGAGGCGCAGATACGCAGTATTTT,CASSQAVVGGADTQYF
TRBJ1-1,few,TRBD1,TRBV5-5,TGTGCCAGCAGCTTGCGACAGGGTAACACTGAAGCTTTCTTT,CASSLRQGNTEAFF
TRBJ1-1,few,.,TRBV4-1,TGCGCCAGCAGCCAAGATTCGCTACAGAACACTGAAGCTTTCTTT,CASSQDSLQNTEAFF
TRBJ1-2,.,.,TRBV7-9,TGTGCCAGCAGCTTAGCGCCGGGGCCTTTACATGGCTACACCTTC,CASSLAPGPLHGYTF
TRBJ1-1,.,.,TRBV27,TGTGCCAGCAGTTCACATGGTCGACAACTCACTGAAGCTTTCTTT,CASSSHGRQLTEAFF
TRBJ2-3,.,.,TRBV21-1,TGTGCCATCCAAGCGGGAGATACGCAGTATTTT,CAIQAGDTQYF
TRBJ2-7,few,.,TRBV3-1,TGTGCCAGCAGCCAAGTTCTAGTAGACGAGCAGTACTTC,CASSQVLVDEQYF